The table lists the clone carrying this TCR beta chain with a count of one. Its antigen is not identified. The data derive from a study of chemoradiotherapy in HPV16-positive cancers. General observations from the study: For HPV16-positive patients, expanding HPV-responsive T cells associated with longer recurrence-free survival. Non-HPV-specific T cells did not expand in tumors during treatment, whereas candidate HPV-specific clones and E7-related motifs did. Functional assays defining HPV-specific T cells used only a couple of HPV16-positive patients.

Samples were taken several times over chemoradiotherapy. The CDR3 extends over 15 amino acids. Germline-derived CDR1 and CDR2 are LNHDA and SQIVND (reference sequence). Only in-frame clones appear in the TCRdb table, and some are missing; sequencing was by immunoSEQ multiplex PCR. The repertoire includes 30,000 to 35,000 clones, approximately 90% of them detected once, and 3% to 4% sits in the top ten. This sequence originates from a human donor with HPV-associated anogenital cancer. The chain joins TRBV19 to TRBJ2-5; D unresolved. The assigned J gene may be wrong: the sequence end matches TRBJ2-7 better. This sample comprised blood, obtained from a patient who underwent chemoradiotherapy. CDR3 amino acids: CASSPIFGSQYEQYF. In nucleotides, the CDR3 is TGTGCCAGTAGTCCAATCTTCGGATCCCAATACGAGCAGTACTTC.